A single sample is the source of the 6 T cell receptor beta chains below, sequenced in a study of vaccination and CD4 T cells after COVID-19. Time point indicated: late sampling 161 to 241 days after vaccination in a few convalescent patients. Specified treatment: roughly 10-day PBMC culture with coronavirus spike peptide pools or control peptides (ViraFEST assay). An Oncomine TCR Beta short-read assay was used to sequence the DNA from cultured CD4+ T cells. TCRdb ran MiXCR on the PCR reads and lists one entry per CDR3 protein. This repertoire shows about 17,000 distinct CDR3 sequences, more than 45% found once; its top ten account for 20%. These receptors' antigens are unknown. The specimen was CD4+ T cells from blood, cultured in vitro, collected about 7 months after SARS-CoV-2 vaccination. The receptors were sampled from a human donor who had recovered from COVID-19.

V gene TRBV20-1 combines with J gene TRBJ2-3, with TRBD2 matching 8 bases. Germline V gene lookup returns CDR1 DFQATT and CDR2 SNEGSKA (reference sequence). The length of the CDR3 is 16 residues. The V segment lost 4 bases and the J segment 6 bases; nucleotides outside the gene matches: 15. The CDR3 bases are TGCAGTGCTAATTCGGCGAGCGGGAGCCTGTGGGATACGCAGTATTTT. This gives the protein CSANSASGSLWDTQYF.

This clonotype was seen more than once but under ten times. This chain uses TRBV7-9 with TRBJ2-3; a possible D gene is TRBD2 (6 bases). The CDR3 extends over 17 amino acids. V was shortened by 5 bases and J by 4 bases, with 22 bases between the two germline ends. Germline V gene lookup returns CDR1 SEHNR and CDR2 FQNEAQ (reference sequence). Here the CDR3 DNA reads TGTGCCAGCAGCCAAGGACTAACGGGAGTGGGCCCAGATACGCAGTATTTT. It codes for CASSQGLTGVGPDTQYF.

In its sample, this clonotype ranks as medium-sized. The rearrangement links TRBV7-9 to TRBJ2-5; D not certain. V was clipped by 1 base and J by 9 bases, with 6 bases between them. The germline gives CDR1 SEHNR, CDR2 FQNEAQ (reference sequence). This CDR3 has 11 amino acids. CDR3 loop: CASSLGSAQYF. In DNA, the CDR3 is TGTGCCAGCAGCTTAGGATCGGCCCAGTACTTC.

This clonotype occurred a few times. The chain combines TRBV7-9 with TRBJ1-2; D possibly corresponds to TRBD1 (5 bases). Trimming stripped 7 bases from V and 2 bases from J, with 11 bases between. This CDR3 is 13 amino acids long. Germline CDR1 is SEHNR and CDR2 is FQNEAQ (reference sequence). The CDR3 reads CASNPGPNYGYTF. CDR3 in DNA: TGTGCCAGCAACCCGGGGCCCAACTATGGCTACACCTTC.

The chain carries TRBV20-1 and TRBJ2-7, with 7 positions matching TRBD2. The V gene end was trimmed by 3 bases and the J gene end by 3 bases; junction bases not matched to a gene: 5. Germline CDR1 DFQATT, CDR2 SNEGSKA (reference sequence). This CDR3 spans 13 amino acids. The CDR3 nucleotides read TGCAGTGCTAGTTATGGGAGGGGCTACGAGCAGTACTTC. This encodes CSASYGRGYEQYF.

This chain links TRBV20-1 with TRBJ2-1; TRBD2 aligns across 12 bases. CDR1 is DFQATT, CDR2 SNEGSKA, per germline (reference sequence). V trimming: 3 bases; J trimming: 10 bases; junction bases outside the gene matches: 10. The CDR3 is 15 residues long. CDR3 nucleotide sequence: TGCAGTGCTAGTAAGCTAGCGGGAGGGGGGAGCGAGCAGTTCTTC. Translating it yields CSASKLAGGGSEQFF.